These 24 T cell receptor beta chains originate from one sample sequenced in a study of T cells after yellow fever vaccination. MiXCR was run by TCRdb on the 5' RACE reads, yielding one entry per CDR3 protein. The sample shows about 340,000 distinct CDR3 sequences, under 15% of them seen only once. Specimen: CD4+ T cells sorted from PBMCs, collected 15 days after the yellow fever booster vaccination. The receptors come from a man between 18 and 29 years old who received the YFV17D yellow fever vaccine.

The table lists this clonotype with a few counts. V is TRBV6-5 and J is TRBJ1-3; no reliable D call. Trimming stripped 4 bases from V and 6 bases from J, with 10 bases between. CDR3 length: 13 amino acids. Germline CDR1 and CDR2: MNHEY and SVGAGI. CDR3 residues: CASSSPRENTIYF. DNA for the CDR3: TGTGCCAGCAGTTCCCCAAGGGAAAACACCATATATTTT.

The chain recombines TRBV5-1 with TRBJ1-2; D is undetermined. Per germline, CDR1 SGHRS and CDR2 YFSETQ. This CDR3 has 14 residues. V was clipped by 0 bases and J by 4 bases, with 10 bases between them. CDR3 coding DNA: TGCGCCAGCAGCTTGGGAGGAACCCTCTATGGCTACACCTTC. This codes for CASSLGGTLYGYTF.

This clonotype was picked up many times. V and J are TRBV28 and TRBJ1-1, with D possibly TRBD1 on 5 matching bases. The CDR3 totals 13 residues. Germline-derived CDR1 and CDR2 are MDHEN and SYDVKM. V lost 2 bases and J lost 8, with 12 bases in between. CDR3 in amino acids: CASSLPGILEAFF. Here the CDR3 DNA reads TGTGCCAGCAGTTTACCAGGGATTTTGGAAGCTTTCTTT.

The chain recombines TRBV15 with TRBJ1-2, with unresolved D. Germline V gives CDR1 LNHNV, CDR2 YYDKDF (reference sequence). V lost 8 bases and J 5 bases, leaving 12 bases between the germline ends. There are 12 residues in the CDR3. The CDR3 is CATSPPGYGYTF. The CDR3 DNA reads as TGTGCCACCTCCCCACCGGGGTATGGCTACACCTTC.

The chain uses TRBV6-5 and TRBJ1-5; D may be TRBD1 (5 bases). The V end lost 10 bases, the J end lost 2 bases, and 24 bases lay between the germline ends. The germline CDR1 and CDR2 sequences are MNHEY and SVGAGI. The CDR3 length is 17 residues. CDR3 coding DNA: TGTGCCACCTACCCACGAAAGACAGCCCAAGGCAATCAGCCCCAGCATTTT. As protein: CATYPRKTAQGNQPQHF.

V and J are TRBV7-2 and TRBJ2-1; the D gene could be TRBD1 or TRBD2 (5 bases each). Trimming removed 5 bases at V and 4 bases at J, with 15 bases between. Germline lookup yields CDR1 SGHTA and CDR2 FQGNSA. This CDR3 has 15 amino acids. The CDR3, as DNA: TGTGCCAGCAGCAAAATCGGGGCCCCGTACAATGAGCAGTTCTTC. It encodes CASSKIGAPYNEQFF. The variable domain in full, completed from reference TRBV7-2 and TRBJ2-1, reads GAGVSQSPSNKVTEKGKDVELRCDPISGHTALYWYRQSLGQGLEFLIYFQGNSAPDKSGLPSDRFSAERTGGSVSTLTIQRTQQEDSAVYLCASSKIGAPYNEQFFGPGTRLTVL.

This clonotype was found a few times. With a much larger clone just one base away, this may be a read error. The chain carries TRBV5-1 and TRBJ2-7, with D maybe TRBD1 (6 bases). In germline, CDR1 is SGHRS, CDR2 YFSETQ. V dropped 3 bases and J dropped 0 bases, with 7 bases sitting between them. CDR3 length: 13 amino acids. The DNA for the CDR3 is TGCGCCAGCAGCTCGGACAGCTCCTACGAGCAGTACTTC. Its translation is CASSSDSSYEQYF.

V and J are TRBV5-6 and TRBJ2-7; maybe TRBD2 (6 bases). There are 14 residues in the CDR3. Deletions cut 2 bases from V and 3 bases from J, with 12 bases between. Per germline, CDR1 SGHDT and CDR2 YYEEEE. DNA of the CDR3: TGTGCCAGCAGCTTACTAGCCGGATACTACGAGCAGTACGTC. Translated, it gives CASSLLAGYYEQYV.

The chain combines TRBV29-1 with TRBJ1-5, with D hard to call. CDR3 length equals 13 residues. The germline gives CDR1 SQVTM, CDR2 ANQGSEA. Between the trimmed V and J ends, which lost 2 bases and 6 bases, there was a span of 11 bases. The CDR3 region is CSVEIGVGQPQHF. The DNA for the CDR3 is TGCAGCGTTGAAATCGGGGTAGGTCAGCCCCAGCATTTT.

This clonotype has a handful of counts. V gene TRBV14 combines with J gene TRBJ1-6; no clear D gene. Per the germline V gene, CDR1 is SGHDN and CDR2 is FVKESK. The V gene lost 2 bases and the J gene lost 4 bases, with 18 bases spanning the gap. The CDR3 covers 18 residues. CDR3 nucleotide sequence: TGTGCCAGCAGCCAAACCCGACCGGACCTAGGTTATAATTCACCCCTCCACTTT. As protein: CASSQTRPDLGYNSPLHF.

CDR3 residues: CASSPSVIRGSPLHF. In DNA form, the CDR3 reads TGTGCCAGCTCACCATCGGTCATCCGTGGTTCACCCCTCCACTTT. The chain couples TRBV18 to TRBJ1-6, with no clear D. This CDR3 has 15 residues. V was clipped by 2 bases and J by 9 bases, with 14 bases between them. Germline lookup yields CDR1 KGHSH and CDR2 LQKENI. Together with reference TRBV18 and TRBJ1-6, the CDR3 gives the full variable domain: NAGVMQNPRHLVRRRGQEARLRCSPMKGHSHVYWYRQLPEEGLKFMVYLQKENIIDESGMPKERFSAEFPKEGPSILRIQQVVRGDSAAYFCASSPSVIRGSPLHFGNGTRLTVT.

This clonotype was picked up a small number of times. V usage is TRBV7-9 and J usage is TRBJ1-5; D unresolved. CDR3 length: 14 amino acids. V lost 2 bases and J 4 bases, leaving 9 bases between the germline ends. Germline V CDR1 and CDR2: SEHNR, FQNEAQ (reference sequence). This chain's CDR3 is CASSLMGSNQPQHF. CDR3 nucleotides: TGTGCCAGCAGCTTAATGGGGTCGAATCAGCCCCAGCATTTT.

There are a few counts of this clonotype. The chain links TRBV7-2 to TRBJ1-2; 8 nucleotides match TRBD1. Germline trimming cut 3 bases from V and 8 bases from J; bases unmatched to any gene: 20. The CDR3 length is 18 residues. Germline lookup yields CDR1 SGHTA and CDR2 FQGNSA. The chain's CDR3 is CASSFYLSRQGSIGGYTF. CDR3 bases: TGTGCCAGCAGCTTCTATCTAAGCCGACAGGGGTCGATTGGGGGCTACACCTTC.

This clonotype turned up a few times. CDR3 nucleotide sequence: TGTGCCAGCAGCTTAGGTTCAGGGCGCAGGACGAAAGAGACCCAGTACTTC. As protein: CASSLGSGRRTKETQYF. The chain joins TRBV11-2 to TRBJ2-5; D might be TRBD1 (5 bases). The CDR3 is 17 residues long. Trimming cost V 1 base and J 3 bases, with 18 bases left between them. Per germline, CDR1 SGHAT and CDR2 FQNNGV.

In its sample, this clonotype was seen a few times. This chain links TRBV20-1 with TRBJ2-5; D call uncertain. The CDR3 runs to 11 residues. In germline, CDR1 is DFQATT, CDR2 SNEGSKA (reference sequence). The V gene lost 4 bases and the J gene lost 2 bases, with 5 bases spanning the gap. CDR3 protein: CSATFQETQYF. In nucleotides, the CDR3 is TGCAGTGCTACCTTTCAAGAGACCCAGTACTTC.

A single count supports this clonotype. The V call is TRBV4-3, the J call TRBJ2-3; D unclear. Germline V lookup: CDR1 LGHNA, CDR2 YSLEER. The CDR3 is 15 amino acids. V was clipped by 0 bases and J by 4 bases, with 11 bases between them. In DNA, the CDR3 is TGCGCCAGCAGCCAAGATGTCGGGTTGGCAGATACGCAGTATTTT. It translates to CASSQDVGLADTQYF.

The rearrangement uses TRBV2 and TRBJ1-1, with D uncertain. From germline, CDR1 is SNHLY and CDR2 FYNNEI. The CDR3 is made up of 13 amino acids. V gave up 7 bases and J gave up 3 bases, with 12 bases separating them. CDR3 amino acids: CASKSVRDTEAFF. CDR3 in DNA: TGTGCCAGCAAATCCGTCCGTGACACTGAAGCTTTCTTT. The whole variable domain, filled in from reference TRBV2 and TRBJ1-1, reads EPEVTQTPSHQVTQMGQEVILRCVPISNHLYFYWYRQILGQKVEFLVSFYNNEISEKSEIFDDQFSVERPDGSNFTLKIRSTKLEDSAMYFCASKSVRDTEAFFGQGTRLTVV.

V is TRBV2 and J is TRBJ1-2; no clear D gene. V lost 1 base and J 8 bases, leaving 8 bases between the germline ends. Germline CDR1 reads SNHLY; CDR2 reads FYNNEI. The CDR3 totals 12 residues. In DNA, the CDR3 is TGTGCCAGCAGTGAAGTTGAGGGCGGCTACACCTTC. It encodes CASSEVEGGYTF.

In its sample, this clonotype was seen many times. The genes are TRBV12-3 or TRBV12-4 and TRBJ2-7; 11 bases are a match to TRBD1. V lost 4 bases to trimming and J lost 11 bases; unmatched junction nucleotides: 10. CDR3 length equals 14 residues. This CDR3 reads CASSSGTGGWVKYF. The CDR3 DNA sequence: TGTGCCAGCAGTTCCGGGACAGGGGGATGGGTAAAGTACTTC.

This clonotype was picked up a small number of times. V usage is TRBV20-1 and J usage is TRBJ2-1, with TRBD2 identical over 8 bases. The ends lost 3 bases at V and 11 bases at J; junction bases unmatched: 9. The germline V gene encodes CDR1 DFQATT and CDR2 SNEGSKA (reference sequence). This CDR3 spans 13 amino acids. The CDR3 nucleotides are TGCAGTGCTAGCGGGGGGGGAACCTCAAAGCAGTTCTTC. Protein product: CSASGGGTSKQFF.

This clonotype showed up just a few times. The rearrangement links TRBV6-6 to TRBJ1-5; D gene uncertain. The CDR3 loop spans 12 amino acids. Trimming left V 0 bases short and J 10 bases short, with 7 bases between. Germline-derived CDR1 and CDR2 are MNHNY and SVGAGI (reference sequence). The DNA for the CDR3 is TGTGCCAGCAGTTACTCCCAGGCTCCCCAGCATTTT. As protein: CASSYSQAPQHF.

A few counts support this clonotype. The chain carries TRBV6-5 and TRBJ1-6, with D maybe TRBD1 (6 bases). The germline CDR1 and CDR2 sequences are MNHEY and SVGAGI. V was pared by 5 bases and J by 6 bases, with 11 bases between. This CDR3 has 14 amino acids. The CDR3: CASSAGTLNSPLHF. The CDR3, as DNA: TGTGCCAGCAGTGCCGGGACACTTAATTCACCCCTCCACTTT.

The sample holds many counts of this clonotype. The chain couples TRBV7-2 to TRBJ1-2; TRBD1 matches at 11 bases. Trimming took 3 bases from V and 4 from J; bases not matched to a gene: 1. This CDR3 is 14 amino acids long. Germline-derived CDR1 and CDR2 are SGHTA and FQGNSA. CDR3 bases: TGTGCCAGCAGCTTCGGGACAGGGGGCTATGGCTACACCTTC. Amino acid sequence: CASSFGTGGYGYTF.

This clonotype has only a few counts. The chain recombines TRBV5-6 with TRBJ2-7, with TRBD2 matching over 8 bases. Germline values: CDR1 SGHDT, CDR2 YYEEEE. The junction had 5 bases not matched to a gene; V was cut back by 1 base and J by 2 bases. CDR3 size: 15 residues. CDR3 sequence (DNA): TGTGCCAGCAGCTTGAATGGACTAGCTACCTACGAGCAGTACTTC. As protein: CASSLNGLATYEQYF.